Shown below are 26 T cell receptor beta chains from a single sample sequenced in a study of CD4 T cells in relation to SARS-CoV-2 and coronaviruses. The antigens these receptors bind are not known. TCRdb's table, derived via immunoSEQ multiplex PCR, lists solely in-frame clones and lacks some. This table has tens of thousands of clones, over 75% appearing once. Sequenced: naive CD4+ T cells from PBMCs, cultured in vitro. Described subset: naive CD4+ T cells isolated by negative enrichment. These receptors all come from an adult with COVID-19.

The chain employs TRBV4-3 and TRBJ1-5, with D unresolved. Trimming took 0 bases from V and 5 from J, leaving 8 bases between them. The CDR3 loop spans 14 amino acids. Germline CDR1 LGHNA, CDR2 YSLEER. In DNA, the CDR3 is TGCGCCAGCAGCCAAGATCGGGGTTATCAGCCCCAGCATTTT. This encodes CASSQDRGYQPQHF.

CDR3 loop: CAWSERTANYGYTF. CDR3 DNA sequence: TGTGCCTGGAGTGAACGGACGGCTAACTATGGCTACACCTTC. The chain carries TRBV30 and TRBJ1-2; D call uncertain. CDR3 length: 14 amino acids. Germline V CDR1 and CDR2: GTSNPN, SVGIG (reference sequence). V was cut by 1 base and J by 0 bases, with 9 bases left in between. Supplemented by reference TRBV30 and TRBJ1-2, the full variable domain reads SQTIHQWPATLVQPVGSPLSLECTVEGTSNPNLYWYRQAAGRGLQLLFYSVGIGQISSEVPQNLSASRPQDRQFILSSKKLLLSDSGFYLCAWSERTANYGYTFGSGTRLTVV.

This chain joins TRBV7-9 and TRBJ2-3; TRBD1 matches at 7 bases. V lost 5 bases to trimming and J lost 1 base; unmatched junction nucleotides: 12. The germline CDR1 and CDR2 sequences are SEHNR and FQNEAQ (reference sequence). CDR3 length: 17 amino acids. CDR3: CASSLPTGPFGTDTQYF. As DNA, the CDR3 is TGTGCCAGCAGCCTACCGACAGGGCCATTCGGCACAGATACGCAGTATTTT.

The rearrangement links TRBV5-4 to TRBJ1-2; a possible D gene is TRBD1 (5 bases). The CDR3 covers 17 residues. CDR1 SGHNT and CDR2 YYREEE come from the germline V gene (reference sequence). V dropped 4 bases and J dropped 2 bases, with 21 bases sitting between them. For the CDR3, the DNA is TGTGCCAGCAGCCCCGATGGGCCGACAGTCGTGAACTATGGCTACACCTTC. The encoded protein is CASSPDGPTVVNYGYTF. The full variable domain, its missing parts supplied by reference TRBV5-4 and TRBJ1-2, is ETGVTQSPTHLIKTRGQQVTLRCSSQSGHNTVSWYQQALGQGPQFIFQYYREEENGRGNFPPRFSGLQFPNYSSELNVNALELDDSALYLCASSPDGPTVVNYGYTFGSGTRLTVV.

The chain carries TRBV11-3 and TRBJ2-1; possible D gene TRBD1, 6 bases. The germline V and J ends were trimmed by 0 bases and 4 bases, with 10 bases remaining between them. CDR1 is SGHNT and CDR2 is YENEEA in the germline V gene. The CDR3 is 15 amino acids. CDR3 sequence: CASSLEQGPYNEQFF. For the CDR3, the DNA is TGTGCCAGCAGCTTAGAGCAGGGGCCGTACAATGAGCAGTTCTTC.

Here the CDR3 DNA reads TGTGCCAGTAGTATACCAGGGTTTATCACTGAAGCTTTCTTT. Protein: CASSIPGFITEAFF. This rearrangement joins TRBV19 to TRBJ1-1, with D maybe TRBD1 (5 bases). The CDR3 covers 14 residues. Germline assignment: CDR1 LNHDA and CDR2 SQIVND (reference sequence). The V end lost 2 bases, the J end lost 4 bases, and 11 bases lay between the germline ends.

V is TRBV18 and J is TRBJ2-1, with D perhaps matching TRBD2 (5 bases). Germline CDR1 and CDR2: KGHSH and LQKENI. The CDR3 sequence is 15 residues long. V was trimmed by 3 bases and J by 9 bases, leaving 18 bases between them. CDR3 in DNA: TGTGCCAGCTCACCCGACCGGGGAGAAGTGTTTGAGCAGTTCTTC. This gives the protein CASSPDRGEVFEQFF.

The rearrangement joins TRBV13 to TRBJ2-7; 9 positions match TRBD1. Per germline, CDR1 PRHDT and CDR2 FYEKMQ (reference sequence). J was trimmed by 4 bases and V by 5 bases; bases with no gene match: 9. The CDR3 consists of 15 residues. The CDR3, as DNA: TGTGCCAGCAGCCATACCGGGACAGGGCGATACGAGCAGTACTTC. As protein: CASSHTGTGRYEQYF.

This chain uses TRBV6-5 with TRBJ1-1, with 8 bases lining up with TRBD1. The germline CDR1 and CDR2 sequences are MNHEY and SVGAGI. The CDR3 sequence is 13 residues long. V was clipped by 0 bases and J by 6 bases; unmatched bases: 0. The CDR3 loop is CASSYSRGPEAFF. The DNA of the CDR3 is TGTGCCAGCAGTTACTCCAGGGGGCCTGAAGCTTTCTTT.

The CDR3 nucleotides read TGTGCCAGCAGTCCCCATGACAGGGGGTCCGGGGAGCTGTTTTTT. It codes for CASSPHDRGSGELFF. The chain uses TRBV28 and TRBJ2-2; TRBD1 matches at 9 bases. CDR3 size: 15 residues. Unmatched junction bases numbered 7, after V lost 5 bases and J lost 6 bases. The germline CDR1 and CDR2 sequences are MDHEN and SYDVKM.

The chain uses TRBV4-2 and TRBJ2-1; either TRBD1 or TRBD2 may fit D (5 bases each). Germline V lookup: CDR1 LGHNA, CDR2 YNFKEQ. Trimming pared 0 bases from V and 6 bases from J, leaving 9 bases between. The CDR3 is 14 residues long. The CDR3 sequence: CASSQDPGSNEQFF. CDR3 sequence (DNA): TGTGCCAGCAGCCAAGACCCAGGGAGCAATGAGCAGTTCTTC.

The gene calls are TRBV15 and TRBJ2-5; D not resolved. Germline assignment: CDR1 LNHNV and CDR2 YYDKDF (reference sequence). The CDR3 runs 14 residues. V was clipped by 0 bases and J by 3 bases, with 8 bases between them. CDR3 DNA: TGTGCCACCAGCAGAGATCCAGTAAAAGAGACCCAGTACTTC. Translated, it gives CATSRDPVKETQYF. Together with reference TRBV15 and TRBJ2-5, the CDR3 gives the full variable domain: DAMVIQNPRYQVTQFGKPVTLSCSQTLNHNVMYWYQQKSSQAPKLLFHYYDKDFNNEADTPDNFQSRRPNTSFCFLDIRSPGLGDTAMYLCATSRDPVKETQYFGPGTRLLVL.

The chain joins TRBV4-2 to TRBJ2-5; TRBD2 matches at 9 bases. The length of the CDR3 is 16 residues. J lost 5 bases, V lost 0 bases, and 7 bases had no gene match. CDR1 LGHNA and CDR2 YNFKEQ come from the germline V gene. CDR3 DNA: TGTGCCAGCAGCCAAGATCCTAATAGCGGGAGCGAGACCCAGTACTTC. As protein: CASSQDPNSGSETQYF.

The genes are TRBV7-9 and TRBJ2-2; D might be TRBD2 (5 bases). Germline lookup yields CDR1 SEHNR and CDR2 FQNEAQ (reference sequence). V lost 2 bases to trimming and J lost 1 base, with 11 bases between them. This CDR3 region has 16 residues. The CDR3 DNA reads TGTGCCAGCAGCTTATATGGACTCGTGAACACCGGGGAGCTGTTTTTT. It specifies CASSLYGLVNTGELFF.

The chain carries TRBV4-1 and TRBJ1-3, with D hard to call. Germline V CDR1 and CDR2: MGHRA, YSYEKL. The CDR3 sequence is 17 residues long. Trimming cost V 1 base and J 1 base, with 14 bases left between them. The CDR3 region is CASSQAGIAWSGNTIYF. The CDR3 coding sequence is TGCGCCAGCAGCCAAGCAGGAATAGCGTGGTCTGGAAACACCATATATTTT.

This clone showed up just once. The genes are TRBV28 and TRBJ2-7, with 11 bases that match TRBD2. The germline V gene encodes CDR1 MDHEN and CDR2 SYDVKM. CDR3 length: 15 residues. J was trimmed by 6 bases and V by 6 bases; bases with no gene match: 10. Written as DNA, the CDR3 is TGTGCCAGCAGCCCTGATATAGCGGGAGGGCTCGAGCAGTACTTC. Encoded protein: CASSPDIAGGLEQYF. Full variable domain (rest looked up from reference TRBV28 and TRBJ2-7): DVKVTQSSRYLVKRTGEKVFLECVQDMDHENMFWYRQDPGLGLRLIYFSYDVKMKEKGDIPEGYSVSREKKERFSLILESASTNQTSMYLCASSPDIAGGLEQYFGPGTRLTVT.

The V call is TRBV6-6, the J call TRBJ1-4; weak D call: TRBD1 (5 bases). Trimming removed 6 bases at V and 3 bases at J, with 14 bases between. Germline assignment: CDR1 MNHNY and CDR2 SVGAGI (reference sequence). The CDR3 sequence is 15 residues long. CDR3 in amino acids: CASRNSGTANEKLFF. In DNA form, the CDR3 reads TGTGCCAGCAGAAACTCCGGGACCGCTAATGAAAAACTGTTTTTT.

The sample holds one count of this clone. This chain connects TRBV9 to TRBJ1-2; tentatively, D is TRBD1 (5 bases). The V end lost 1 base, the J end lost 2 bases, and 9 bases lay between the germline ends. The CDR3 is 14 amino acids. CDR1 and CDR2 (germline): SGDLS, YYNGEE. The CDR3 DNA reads TGTGCCAGCAGCGTAACGGGGACCAACTATGGCTACACCTTC. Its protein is CASSVTGTNYGYTF.

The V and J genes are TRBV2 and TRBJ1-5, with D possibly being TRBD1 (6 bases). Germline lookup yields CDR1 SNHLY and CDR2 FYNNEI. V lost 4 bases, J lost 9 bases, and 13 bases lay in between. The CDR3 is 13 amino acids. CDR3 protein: CASSVRGQGPQHF. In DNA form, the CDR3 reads TGTGCCAGCAGTGTACGGGGGCAGGGGCCCCAGCATTTT.

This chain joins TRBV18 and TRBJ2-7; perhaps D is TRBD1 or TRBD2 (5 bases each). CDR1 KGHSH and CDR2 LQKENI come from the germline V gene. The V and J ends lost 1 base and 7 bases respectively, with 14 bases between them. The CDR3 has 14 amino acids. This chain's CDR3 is CASSPRDPTGEQYF. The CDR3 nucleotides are TGTGCCAGCTCACCACGGGACCCGACGGGTGAGCAGTACTTC.

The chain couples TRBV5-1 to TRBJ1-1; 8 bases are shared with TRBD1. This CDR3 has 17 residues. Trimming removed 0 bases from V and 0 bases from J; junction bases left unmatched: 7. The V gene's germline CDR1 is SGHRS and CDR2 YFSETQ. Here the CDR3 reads CASSLGPPTGVNTEAFF. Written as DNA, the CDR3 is TGCGCCAGCAGCTTGGGCCCCCCGACAGGGGTGAACACTGAAGCTTTCTTT.

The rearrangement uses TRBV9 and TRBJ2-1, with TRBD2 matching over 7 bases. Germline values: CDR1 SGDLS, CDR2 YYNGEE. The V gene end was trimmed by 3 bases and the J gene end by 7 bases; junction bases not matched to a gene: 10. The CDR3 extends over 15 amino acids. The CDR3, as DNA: TGTGCCAGCAGCGCCCGGTCCCAAGCGGGGAATGAGCAGTTCTTC. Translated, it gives CASSARSQAGNEQFF.

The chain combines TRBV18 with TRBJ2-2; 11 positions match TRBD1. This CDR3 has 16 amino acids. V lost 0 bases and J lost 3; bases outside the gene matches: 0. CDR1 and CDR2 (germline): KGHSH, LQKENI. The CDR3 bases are TGTGCCAGCTCACCACCGGGACAGGGGGACACCGGGGAGCTGTTTTTT. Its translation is CASSPPGQGDTGELFF.

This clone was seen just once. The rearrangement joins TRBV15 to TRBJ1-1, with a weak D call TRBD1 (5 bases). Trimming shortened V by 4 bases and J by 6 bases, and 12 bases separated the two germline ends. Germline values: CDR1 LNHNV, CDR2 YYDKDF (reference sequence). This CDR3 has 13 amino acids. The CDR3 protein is CATSTRGDAEAFF. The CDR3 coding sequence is TGTGCCACCAGCACTCGGGGGGACGCTGAAGCTTTCTTT.

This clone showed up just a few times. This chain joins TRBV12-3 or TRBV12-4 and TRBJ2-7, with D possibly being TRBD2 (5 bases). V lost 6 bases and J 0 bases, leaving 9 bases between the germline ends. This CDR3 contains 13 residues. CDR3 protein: CASRKSGSYEQYF. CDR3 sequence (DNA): TGTGCCAGCAGGAAAAGCGGCTCCTACGAGCAGTACTTC.

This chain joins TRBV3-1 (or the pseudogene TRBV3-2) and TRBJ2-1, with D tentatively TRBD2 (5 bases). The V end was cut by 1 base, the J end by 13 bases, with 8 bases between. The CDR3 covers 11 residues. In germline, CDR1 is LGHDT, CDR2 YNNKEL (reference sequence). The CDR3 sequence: CASSQAGVQFF. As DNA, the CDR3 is TGTGCCAGCAGCCAAGCCGGGGTCCAGTTCTTC.